The clone carrying this TCR beta chain was counted once. Assay used: immunoSEQ multiplex PCR; TCRdb lists only in-frame clones, some missing. The top ten clones hold over 2% of a sample with over 250,000 clones, 85% to 90% of them seen once. The sample comes from a study of blood T cell repertoires in COVID-19. All enrollees were roughly 18 to 100 years old and from roughly 26 US areas. Germline values: CDR1 LGHNA, CDR2 YNFKEQ. With 0 bases removed from V and 0 bases from J, the gap between germline ends came to 12 bases. The length of the CDR3 is 17 residues. The source is a woman under 30 who had recovered from COVID-19. The rearrangement links TRBV4-2 to TRBJ2-4; D gene ambiguous. What was sequenced was PBMCs or T cells enriched from blood (not recorded which). CDR3 in DNA: TGTGCCAGCAGCCAAGAGGGTGTCGGGTTAGCCAAAAACATTCAGTACTTC. Amino acids: CASSQEGVGLAKNIQYF.